The rows below give T cell receptor beta chains drawn from one sample of a study of blood T cells in healthy people across ages. Each CDR3 protein is one row after TCRdb ran MiXCR on the 5' RACE reads. The sample lists 1.6 million or so distinct CDR3 sequences, roughly a third occurring once. Sequenced sample: blood. These receptors all stem from a woman younger than 45 in good health. Both conserved end residues are part of each CDR3. D genes are given only for firm matches.

len	d_gene	v_gene	j_gene	CDR3aa
14	TRBD1	TRBV27	TRBJ2-2	CASSSGQGCGELFF
10	.	TRBV29-1	TRBJ1-1	CSVSDTEAFF
16	.	TRBV4-1	TRBJ1-2	CASSQEGPSPNYGYTF
15	.	TRBV11-1	TRBJ1-2	CASSLAGRGGYGYTF
14	.	TRBV27	TRBJ1-2	CASRLRGSADGYTF
12	.	TRBV20-1	TRBJ2-7	CSAGAGLYEQYF
15	.	TRBV20-1	TRBJ2-1	CSAPTTDAWFGEQFF
15	.	TRBV13	TRBJ1-4	CASSTQGQPSEKLFF
15	TRBD2	TRBV20-1	TRBJ2-7	CSARAGTSGPYGQYF
18	TRBD2	TRBV7-6	TRBJ2-1	CASSLERAGTSASNEQFF
16	.	TRBV9	TRBJ2-5	CASSGSSPTSGETQYF
12	.	TRBV20-1	TRBJ2-7	CSARGLAYEQYF
15	.	TRBV7-3	TRBJ2-1	CASSLNGQSYNEQFF
16	.	TRBV21-1	TRBJ1-6	CASSKRRTGRNSPLHF
13	TRBD1	TRBV20-1	TRBJ2-3	CSAMGQHTDTQYF
17	TRBD2	TRBV28	TRBJ2-7	CASSTIGLASSSYEQYF
15	TRBD1	TRBV20-1	TRBJ2-7	CSARDIGQGTYEQYF
13	.	TRBV29-1	TRBJ1-1	CSVRGGMNAEAFF
17	TRBD1	TRBV4-1	TRBJ1-6	CASSLQGGRSENSPLHF
17	TRBD2	TRBV4-2	TRBJ2-6	CASSQVPAGSGANVLTF
12	.	TRBV3-1	TRBJ2-7	CASSQRVYEQYF
15	TRBD1	TRBV6-1	TRBJ2-2	CASTKDRGNTGELFF
12	.	TRBV14	TRBJ2-1	CASNVRGNEQFF
15	TRBD2	TRBV20-1	TRBJ2-3	CSARSASGPTDTQYF
11	.	TRBV5-1	TRBJ2-2	CASRYTGELFF
14	.	TRBV27	TRBJ1-5	CASSRLGSNQPQHF
12	.	TRBV7-9	TRBJ2-5	CASSFLGETQYF
16	.	TRBV7-8	TRBJ2-3	CASTTRKARTTDTQYF
13	.	TRBV30	TRBJ2-5	CAWSVFFGETQYF
13	.	TRBV20-1	.	CSASGAVMYEQYF
14	.	TRBV9	TRBJ1-1	CASSVGFTDTEAFF
15	TRBD2	TRBV7-9	TRBJ2-5	CASSMLAGGLETQYF
20	TRBD1	TRBV7-3	TRBJ2-5	CASNPQEDSTGGAGQETQYF
14	TRBD2	TRBV6-2/TRBV6-3	TRBJ2-1	CASSSGLADNEQFF
15	.	TRBV27	TRBJ2-3	CASSYAATFQDTQYF
17	.	TRBV7-9	TRBJ2-3	CASSLTGTLFITDTQYF
19	TRBD2	TRBV7-2	.	CASSLARGIAGEGAYEQYF
13	.	TRBV5-1	TRBJ2-5	CASSLARGEAQYF
17	TRBD1	TRBV4-2	TRBJ1-2	CASSQDQGQGANYGYTF
12	.	TRBV29-1	TRBJ1-1	CSVEDWSTEAFF
11	.	TRBV29-1	TRBJ1-4	CGTPAGEKLFF
17	.	TRBV21-1	TRBJ2-3	CASSKARDRDSTDTQYF